Shown below are 30 T cell receptor beta chains from a single sample sequenced in a study of cytomegalovirus exposure and HLA in healthy donors. The PCR employed 60 Vbeta primers together with 13 Jbeta primers. The assay was immunoSEQ multiplex PCR, and TCRdb's table has in-frame clones only and misses some. Of under 200,000 clones listed, 82% are singletons. The material sequenced was PBMCs. All receptors come from a male donor in good health and CMV-seronegative.

The J gene is TRBJ1-5, the V gene TRBV7-3; perhaps TRBD1 as D (5 bases). CDR3 length: 11 residues. The germline V gene has CDR1 SGHTA and CDR2 FQGTGA. Deletions cut 6 bases from V and 9 bases from J, with 9 bases between. DNA of the CDR3: TGTGCCAGCAGTCGCGGGGGGCCCCAGCATTTT. It translates to CASSRGGPQHF.

V is TRBV6-5 and J is TRBJ1-1; no definite D call. The CDR3 is 12 amino acids. Germline V gene lookup returns CDR1 MNHEY and CDR2 SVGAGI. Trimming stripped 5 bases from V and 8 bases from J, with 12 bases between. CDR3 nucleotides: TGTGCCAGCAGTGAGCCAATATGGGAAGCTTTCTTT. Protein sequence: CASSEPIWEAFF.

The V call is TRBV6-4, the J call TRBJ2-2; a possible D gene is TRBD2 (6 bases). Trimming left V 6 bases short and J 4 bases short, with 15 bases between. The CDR3 is 15 amino acids. Germline V lookup: CDR1 MRHNA, CDR2 SNTAGT. CDR3 sequence (DNA): TGTGCCAGCAGACCCGAGATAGCGGCCACCGGGGAGCTGTTTTTT. Translated, it gives CASRPEIAATGELFF.

The gene calls are TRBV11-2 and TRBJ2-7; no clear D gene. V dropped 5 bases and J dropped 6 bases, with 17 bases sitting between them. The CDR3 runs to 14 residues. Per the germline V gene, CDR1 is SGHAT and CDR2 is FQNNGV. CDR3 nucleotides: TGTGCCAGCAGCGAAGACTCTTTGTTTAGCGAGCAGTACTTC. Protein product: CASSEDSLFSEQYF. The complete variable domain, with remaining parts taken from reference TRBV11-2 and TRBJ2-7, reads EAGVAQSPRYKIIEKRQSVAFWCNPISGHATLYWYQQILGQGPKLLIQFQNNGVVDDSQLPKDRFSAERLKGVDSTLKIQPAKLEDSAVYLCASSEDSLFSEQYFGPGTRLTVT.

The chain employs TRBV27 and TRBJ2-5, with a weak D call TRBD1 (7 bases). The CDR3 spans 14 residues. Between the trimmed V and J ends, which lost 2 bases and 5 bases, there was a span of 12 bases. Germline-derived CDR1 and CDR2 are MNHEY and SMNVEV (reference sequence). The CDR3 nucleotides are TGTGCCAGCAGTTTAGGAGGGGGCGGTGAGACCCAGTACTTC. This sequence encodes CASSLGGGGETQYF.

This clone was observed a handful of times. The chain couples TRBV4-1 to TRBJ2-7, with 7 nucleotides matching TRBD2. The CDR3 has 15 amino acids. Losses at the gene ends were 4 bases for V and 4 bases for J; bases not matched to a gene: 10. Germline lookup yields CDR1 MGHRA and CDR2 YSYEKL. CDR3 residues: CASSPSSGRPYEQYF. Here the CDR3 DNA reads TGCGCCAGCAGCCCCTCTAGCGGCCGTCCGTACGAGCAGTACTTC.

This clone occurred a few times. V is TRBV6-5 and J is TRBJ2-1; 11 nucleotides align to TRBD2. Germline CDR1 MNHEY, CDR2 SVGAGI. This CDR3 is 15 amino acids long. The V segment lost 6 bases and the J segment 5 bases; nucleotides outside the gene matches: 6. In DNA, the CDR3 is TGTGCCAGCAGAACAGGGACTAGCGGCCACAATGAGCAGTTCTTC. It encodes CASRTGTSGHNEQFF.

This clone was observed a handful of times. The gene calls are TRBV6-6 and TRBJ2-3; 7 bases match TRBD2. Germline assignment: CDR1 MNHNY and CDR2 SVGAGI (reference sequence). The CDR3 runs to 14 residues. With V trimmed by 2 bases and J by 7 bases, 6 bases remained unmatched. The DNA of the CDR3 is TGTGCCAGCAGTTACGATAGCGGGCGAAATACGCAGTATTTT. Residues: CASSYDSGRNTQYF.

The chain recombines TRBV19 with TRBJ1-6; 11 bases align to TRBD1. The CDR3 loop spans 15 amino acids. After removal of 4 bases from V and 10 bases from J, the junction contained 6 bases not matched to a gene. Germline lookup yields CDR1 LNHDA and CDR2 SQIVND (reference sequence). CDR3 region: CASSTGTGGESPLHF. The DNA of the CDR3 is TGTGCCAGTAGTACCGGGACAGGGGGAGAATCACCCCTCCACTTT.

The genes are TRBV9 and TRBJ2-1, with D hard to call. V was pared by 1 base and J by 4 bases, with 12 bases between. The CDR3 is 15 residues long. The germline V gene encodes CDR1 SGDLS and CDR2 YYNGEE. The CDR3: CASSVSSARYNEQFF. The CDR3 nucleotides read TGTGCCAGCAGCGTATCCAGCGCTAGATACAATGAGCAGTTCTTC. The complete variable domain, with remaining parts taken from reference TRBV9 and TRBJ2-1, reads DSGVTQTPKHLITATGQRVTLRCSPRSGDLSVYWYQQSLDQGLQFLIQYYNGEERAKGNILERFSAQQFPDLHSELNLSSLELGDSALYFCASSVSSARYNEQFFGPGTRLTVL.

V usage is TRBV25-1 and J usage is TRBJ2-2; D gene uncertain. CDR1 is MGHDK and CDR2 is SYGVNS in the germline V gene. The CDR3 is 14 amino acids. V lost 0 bases and J lost 5, with 7 bases in between. The CDR3 bases are TGTGCCAGCAGTGAATATACAGAGACCGGGGAGCTGTTTTTT. Translation gives CASSEYTETGELFF.

The rearrangement uses TRBV5-1 and TRBJ2-1; D is perhaps TRBD2 (5 bases). V shed 7 bases and J shed 0 bases, with 14 bases lying between them. This CDR3 contains 15 residues. Looked up from germline, CDR1 is SGHRS and CDR2 is YFSETQ. The CDR3 DNA sequence: TGCGCCAGCCTCCCTTCGGGGAGCTCCTACAATGAGCAGTTCTTC. It specifies CASLPSGSSYNEQFF.

The V and J genes are TRBV2 and TRBJ1-5; 9 bases fit TRBD1. From germline, CDR1 is SNHLY and CDR2 FYNNEI. With 6 bases clipped from V and 4 bases from J, the junction kept 4 bases outside the gene matches. The CDR3 totals 14 residues. CDR3 sequence: CASRDGTGNQPQHF. The DNA for the CDR3 is TGTGCCAGCAGGGACGGGACAGGGAATCAGCCCCAGCATTTT.

The chain uses TRBV4-1 and TRBJ2-7, with unresolved D. Germline lookup yields CDR1 MGHRA and CDR2 YSYEKL. V lost 0 bases, J lost 3 bases, and 12 bases lay in between. CDR3 length: 15 amino acids. CDR3 protein: CASSQDGSNYYEQYF. The CDR3, as DNA: TGCGCCAGCAGCCAAGATGGTTCCAACTACTACGAGCAGTACTTC.

V is TRBV19 and J is TRBJ2-3, with 7 positions matching TRBD2. Germline lookup yields CDR1 LNHDA and CDR2 SQIVND (reference sequence). V gave up 10 bases and J gave up 2 bases; unmatched junction bases: 9. This CDR3 has 14 residues. The chain's CDR3 is CATNPAGVTDTQYF. In nucleotides, the CDR3 is TGTGCCACGAACCCGGCGGGGGTCACAGATACGCAGTATTTT.

V and J are TRBV9 and TRBJ1-1; D gene uncertain. V gave up 2 bases and J gave up 3 bases, with 11 bases separating them. The CDR3 runs to 14 residues. Germline CDR1 and CDR2: SGDLS and YYNGEE. The CDR3 sequence: CASSVGNLDTEAFF. The CDR3 coding sequence is TGTGCCAGCAGCGTCGGTAATCTGGACACTGAAGCTTTCTTT.

V gene TRBV27 combines with J gene TRBJ2-1; TRBD2 agrees at 7 bases. This CDR3 has 14 amino acids. CDR1 MNHEY and CDR2 SMNVEV come from the germline V gene (reference sequence). V gave up 5 bases and J gave up 3 bases; unmatched junction bases: 4. The CDR3 spells CASSPSGFYNEQFF. The DNA for the CDR3 is TGTGCCAGCAGTCCTAGCGGTTTCTACAATGAGCAGTTCTTC.

The chain has TRBV14 and TRBJ2-3; weak D call: TRBD1 (6 bases). Germline assignment: CDR1 SGHDN and CDR2 FVKESK. The CDR3 covers 14 residues. V lost 4 bases and J 2 bases, leaving 10 bases between the germline ends. CDR3 loop: CASSPGTFTDTQYF. The CDR3 DNA reads as TGTGCCAGCAGCCCCGGGACATTCACAGATACGCAGTATTTT.

The V call is TRBV2, the J call TRBJ1-1, with TRBD1 identical over 7 bases. Per germline, CDR1 SNHLY and CDR2 FYNNEI. This CDR3 is built from 13 residues. The J segment lost 7 bases and the V segment lost 6 bases, leaving 8 bases of the junction unmatched. CDR3 sequence: CASRDGTVVEAFF. The CDR3 region has the DNA TGTGCCAGCAGGGACGGGACAGTGGTTGAAGCTTTCTTT.

Comment on this clone: An end of the junction does not agree with germline; a read error may underlie this. The J gene is TRBJ1-2, the V gene TRBV7-9; D unresolved. CDR1 is SEHNR and CDR2 is FQNEAQ in the germline V gene (reference sequence). This CDR3 spans 14 amino acids. This CDR3 is CSSSLMAGLDGYTF. CDR3 DNA sequence: TGTTCCAGCAGCTTAATGGCGGGGTTAGATGGCTACACCTTC. The whole variable domain, remainder taken from reference TRBV7-9 and TRBJ1-2, is DTGVSQNPRHKITKRGQNVTFRCDPISEHNRLYWYRQTLGQGPEFLTYFQNEAQLEKSRLLSDRFSAERPKGSFSTLEIQRTEQGDSAMYLCSSSLMAGLDGYTFGSGTRLTVV.

This clone appeared once. This rearrangement joins TRBV15 to TRBJ2-7, with TRBD1 matching over 7 bases. CDR1 LNHNV and CDR2 YYDKDF come from the germline V gene (reference sequence). J lost 4 bases, V lost 6 bases, and 9 bases had no gene match. The CDR3 has 14 amino acids. CDR3 amino acids: CATSPGQLSYEQYF. CDR3 in DNA: TGTGCCACCAGTCCGGGACAGCTTTCATACGAGCAGTACTTC.

About this clone: Its ends do not fully match the called genes, so a read error is possible. This chain joins TRBV7-9 and TRBJ1-5; 9 nucleotides line up with TRBD1. The CDR3 loop spans 17 amino acids. The germline CDR1 and CDR2 sequences are SEHNR and FQNEAQ (reference sequence). In DNA form, the CDR3 reads TGTTCCAGCAGCCCGGGACAGGGTATAGGTGGCAATCAGCCCCAGCATTTT. It yields the protein CSSSPGQGIGGNQPQHF.

This chain joins TRBV7-3 and TRBJ2-5; TRBD2 is a possible D gene (6 bases). From germline, CDR1 is SGHTA and CDR2 FQGTGA. V was shortened by 2 bases and J by 5 bases, with 12 bases between the two germline ends. The CDR3 has 14 residues. The CDR3 region has the DNA TGTGCCAGCAGCTTAGGGGGGTCGGGGGAGACCCAGTACTTC. Residues: CASSLGGSGETQYF.

This clone was seen just once. The rearrangement uses TRBV6-5 and TRBJ1-2; tentatively, D is TRBD1 (6 bases). There are 13 residues in the CDR3. Trimming shortened V by 10 bases and J by 2 bases, and 14 bases separated the two germline ends. CDR1 and CDR2 (germline): MNHEY, SVGAGI. The CDR3 loop is CATHQQGNYGYTF. In DNA form, the CDR3 reads TGTGCCACCCATCAACAGGGAAACTATGGCTACACCTTC.

V gene TRBV7-2 combines with J gene TRBJ1-2; D gene unclear. This CDR3 spans 11 amino acids. V lost 4 bases, J lost 11 bases, and 11 bases lay in between. Germline CDR1 reads SGHTA; CDR2 reads FQGNSA. Written as DNA, the CDR3 is TGTGCCAGCAGCTCGGGTGGTAGTTACACCTTC. Protein sequence: CASSSGGSYTF.

The chain combines TRBV6-1 with TRBJ1-2; 7 bases are a match to TRBD1. This CDR3 is built from 14 residues. Germline assignment: CDR1 MNHNS and CDR2 SASEGT. J lost 0 bases, V lost 6 bases, and 4 bases had no gene match. The CDR3 loop reads CASREGATNYGYTF. The DNA for the CDR3 is TGTGCCAGCAGGGAGGGGGCGACTAACTATGGCTACACCTTC.

The chain employs TRBV11-2 and TRBJ2-1; 11 nucleotides match TRBD2. Germline CDR1 and CDR2: SGHAT and FQNNGV. The CDR3 has 17 residues. With V trimmed by 0 bases and J by 8 bases, 9 bases remained unmatched. CDR3 bases: TGTGCCAGCAGCTTAGAATGGGTTAGCGGGGGGGCGGATGAGCAGTTCTTC. Residues: CASSLEWVSGGADEQFF.

This chain uses TRBV4-1 with TRBJ2-3, with 8 bases fitting TRBD2. This CDR3 has 18 amino acids. V was pared by 4 bases and J by 3 bases, with 15 bases of the junction left unmatched. CDR1 is MGHRA and CDR2 is YSYEKL in the germline V gene. Written as DNA, the CDR3 is TGCGCCAGCAGCCGACCCCCGGAGACTAGCGTAGGAACAGATACGCAGTATTTT. This sequence encodes CASSRPPETSVGTDTQYF.

This clone turned up a few times. The gene calls are TRBV28 and TRBJ2-7; maybe TRBD1 (6 bases). Germline CDR1 MDHEN, CDR2 SYDVKM. This CDR3 spans 13 amino acids. Trimming took off 6 bases at V and 2 bases at J, with 11 bases between the two ends. CDR3 nucleotides: TGTGCCAGCAGCTTACAGGGTCCCTACGAGCAGTACTTC. Amino acids: CASSLQGPYEQYF.

The rearrangement uses TRBV18 and TRBJ2-7; 11 bases align to TRBD1. Germline lookup yields CDR1 KGHSH and CDR2 LQKENI. The CDR3 extends over 16 amino acids. The junction had 6 bases not matched to a gene; V was cut back by 3 bases and J by 2 bases. This CDR3 reads CASSPGQGALAYEQYF. CDR3 bases: TGTGCCAGCTCACCTGGACAGGGGGCGTTGGCCTACGAGCAGTACTTC. Supplemented by reference TRBV18 and TRBJ2-7, the full variable domain reads NAGVMQNPRHLVRRRGQEARLRCSPMKGHSHVYWYRQLPEEGLKFMVYLQKENIIDESGMPKERFSAEFPKEGPSILRIQQVVRGDSAAYFCASSPGQGALAYEQYFGPGTRLTVT.